This T cell receptor beta chain was captured in a study of shared clonotypes between healthy human individuals. This clone was found a few times. Subsets obtained from CD4+ cells comprised CD45RA+ naive and CD45RA-negative memory cells. CDR3 length: 12 amino acids. V dropped 5 bases and J dropped 8 bases, with 9 bases sitting between them. The germline V gene encodes CDR1 MNHEY and CDR2 SVGAGI. Profiling relied on immunoSEQ multiplex PCR, and the TCRdb table lists in-frame clones only, not all of them. The repertoire includes some 1 million clones, around 75% of them detected once, and about 1.5% sits in the top ten.

What was sequenced was memory CD4+ T cells sorted from blood. Described subset: CD45RA-negative fraction. This sequence originates from a man between 18 and 29 years old in good health. The V call is TRBV6-5, the J call TRBJ2-2; D is unclear. This chain's CDR3 is CASSELGGELFF. The CDR3 DNA sequence: TGTGCCAGCAGTGAGTTAGGGGGGGAGCTGTTTTTT.